What follows are 19 T cell receptor beta chains derived from one specimen sequenced in a study of cytomegalovirus exposure and HLA in healthy donors. PCR employed 60 Vbeta and 13 Jbeta primers. Clones were read by immunoSEQ multiplex PCR, and TCRdb kept only the in-frame ones, dropping some. The data hold some 150,000 clones, with over 70% observed a single time. The sequenced sample consisted of PBMCs. Source of these receptors: a woman aged 40 to 50 in good health and CMV-seronegative.

The V gene is TRBV30, the J gene TRBJ1-2; no clear D. Germline-derived CDR1 and CDR2 are GTSNPN and SVGIG (reference sequence). CDR3 length equals 13 residues. The V end lost 0 bases, the J end lost 8 bases, and 13 bases lay between the germline ends. The CDR3, as DNA: TGTGCCTGGAGTGTAGGTGCCAAGAGGGGCTACACCTTC. Protein sequence: CAWSVGAKRGYTF.

The J gene is TRBJ2-2, the V gene TRBV2; D possibly corresponds to TRBD1 (8 bases). The CDR3 covers 16 residues. Trimming shortened V by 6 bases and J by 1 base, and 15 bases separated the two germline ends. Germline CDR1 SNHLY, CDR2 FYNNEI. The chain's CDR3 is CASRTQGGMNTGELFF. The DNA of the CDR3 is TGTGCCAGCAGAACACAGGGGGGGATGAACACCGGGGAGCTGTTTTTT.

The chain employs TRBV4-3 and TRBJ1-1, with D hard to call. The length of the CDR3 is 14 residues. From germline, CDR1 is LGHNA and CDR2 YSLEER. V dropped 0 bases and J dropped 3 bases, with 8 bases sitting between them. CDR3 amino acids: CASSQDRVYTEAFF. CDR3 bases: TGCGCCAGCAGCCAAGACCGAGTATACACTGAAGCTTTCTTT.

For the CDR3, the DNA is TGTGCCAGCAGACAAACAGGGCAGAACACTGAAGCTTTCTTT. This codes for CASRQTGQNTEAFF. V is TRBV27 and J is TRBJ1-1, with D possibly being TRBD1 (6 bases). The germline gives CDR1 MNHEY, CDR2 SMNVEV (reference sequence). Trimming took off 6 bases at V and 1 base at J, with 12 bases between the two ends. The CDR3 totals 14 residues.

The chain is built from TRBV2 and TRBJ1-6, with 8 bases lining up with TRBD1. The length of the CDR3 is 13 residues. The germline CDR1 and CDR2 sequences are SNHLY and FYNNEI. V shed 7 bases, J shed 10 bases, and the junction held 6 bases outside the gene matches. The CDR3 is CASNDRGLSPLHF. The CDR3 region has the DNA TGTGCCAGCAACGACAGGGGTTTATCACCCCTCCACTTT.

The CDR3 loop reads CAISEREGTDTQYF. The CDR3, as DNA: TGTGCCATCAGTGAGAGGGAGGGAACAGATACGCAGTATTTT. The gene calls are TRBV10-3 and TRBJ2-3, with 7 nucleotides matching TRBD2. V shed 2 bases and J 3 bases; nucleotides not matched to a gene: 2. Germline-derived CDR1 and CDR2 are ENHRY and SYGVKD. This CDR3 is built from 14 residues.

This clone has only one observation. This chain links TRBV5-6 with TRBJ2-6; 8 bases agree with TRBD1. V trimming: 4 bases; J trimming: 0 bases; junction bases outside the gene matches: 12. Germline CDR1 SGHDT, CDR2 YYEEEE. CDR3 length: 19 residues. The CDR3 protein is CASSPRQGKGLSGANVLTF. The CDR3 coding sequence is TGTGCCAGCAGCCCCCGACAGGGGAAAGGACTCTCTGGGGCCAACGTCCTGACTTTC.

The genes are TRBV29-1 and TRBJ2-7, with 7 bases aligning to TRBD1. The CDR3 runs 13 residues. Trimming at V came to 4 bases and at J to 2 bases, leaving 5 bases not matched to a gene. Germline values: CDR1 SQVTM, CDR2 ANQGSEA. The CDR3 DNA reads TGCAGCGTTGCTACAGGGGCCCCCTACGAGCAGTACTTC. It yields the protein CSVATGAPYEQYF.

The chain combines TRBV28 with TRBJ2-6; D unclear. Deletions cut 2 bases from V and 3 bases from J, with 2 bases between. Germline loops: CDR1 MDHEN, CDR2 SYDVKM. The CDR3 consists of 13 residues. The CDR3 loop reads CASSLHGANVLTF. The CDR3 nucleotides read TGTGCCAGCAGTTTACATGGGGCCAACGTCCTGACTTTC. Based on the CDR3 plus reference TRBV28 and TRBJ2-6, the full variable domain is DVKVTQSSRYLVKRTGEKVFLECVQDMDHENMFWYRQDPGLGLRLIYFSYDVKMKEKGDIPEGYSVSREKKERFSLILESASTNQTSMYLCASSLHGANVLTFGAGSRLTVL.

The chain employs TRBV19 and TRBJ1-2; 9 bases map to TRBD1. CDR1 and CDR2 from the germline V gene are LNHDA and SQIVND (reference sequence). V lost 3 bases and J lost 4; bases outside the gene matches: 9. This CDR3 has 16 amino acids. The CDR3 loop reads CASSMTGTGKSYGYTF. In DNA form, the CDR3 reads TGTGCCAGTAGTATGACCGGGACAGGGAAGAGCTATGGCTACACCTTC.

The rearrangement joins TRBV5-6 to TRBJ2-2, with 8 bases aligning to TRBD1. Germline CDR1 SGHDT, CDR2 YYEEEE. This CDR3 is built from 18 residues. V lost 0 bases to trimming and J lost 6 bases; unmatched junction nucleotides: 13. DNA of the CDR3: TGTGCCAGCAGCTTGGAGGTGGGTCAGGGGGCGCGCTCCGGGGAGCTGTTTTTT. Its translation is CASSLEVGQGARSGELFF.

V usage is TRBV27 and J usage is TRBJ2-7; D perhaps matches TRBD1 (6 bases). The length of the CDR3 is 13 residues. Germline CDR1 and CDR2: MNHEY and SMNVEV (reference sequence). V was trimmed by 6 bases and J by 12 bases, leaving 21 bases between them. The CDR3 DNA reads TGTGCCAGCAGCATCTCAGGGGCTGGAACCCCGTACTTC. Its translation: CASSISGAGTPYF.

The chain has TRBV2 and TRBJ2-7, with D possibly TRBD1 on 5 matching bases. From germline, CDR1 is SNHLY and CDR2 FYNNEI. CDR3 length equals 16 residues. Trimming removed 3 bases from V and 2 bases from J, with 17 bases in between. DNA for the CDR3: TGTGCCAGCAGTGAGCCTTTCCCGGACACTACCTACGAGCAGTACTTC. Its protein product is CASSEPFPDTTYEQYF.

A word on this clone: The sample contains more than one DNA sequence encoding this CDR3. The chain carries TRBV5-4 and TRBJ2-5; no clear D. The V end lost 5 bases, the J end lost 4 bases, and 12 bases lay between the germline ends. CDR3 length: 13 amino acids. The germline CDR1 and CDR2 sequences are SGHNT and YYREEE (reference sequence). The CDR3 loop is CASSLPLSETQYF. DNA for the CDR3: TGTGCCAGCAGTCTTCCACTGTCAGAGACCCAGTACTTC.

V is TRBV4-3 and J is TRBJ2-7; TRBD1 is a possible D gene (6 bases). Looked up from germline, CDR1 is LGHNA and CDR2 is YSLEER. This CDR3 comprises 16 residues. Trimming left V 1 base short and J 0 bases short, with 13 bases between. In nucleotides, the CDR3 is TGCGCCAGCAGCCAAGGGGCCAGGGGCAGCTCCTACGAGCAGTACTTC. Amino acids: CASSQGARGSSYEQYF.

The chain recombines TRBV5-1 with TRBJ2-3; 12 bases are a match to TRBD2. V lost 7 bases to trimming and J lost 0 bases; unmatched junction nucleotides: 12. The CDR3 has 18 amino acids. Germline lookup yields CDR1 SGHRS and CDR2 YFSETQ. The CDR3 sequence: CASRRLAGESTSTDTQYF. CDR3 sequence (DNA): TGCGCCAGCCGAAGACTAGCGGGGGAGAGTACTAGCACAGATACGCAGTATTTT.

This clone is a singleton in its sample. This rearrangement joins TRBV5-8 to TRBJ1-1; D is uncertain. V was trimmed by 0 bases and J by 10 bases, leaving 7 bases between them. The CDR3 is made up of 11 amino acids. Germline V CDR1 and CDR2: SGHTS, YDEGEE. The CDR3 nucleotides read TGTGCCAGCAGCTTGGTCGGTTTAGCTTTCTTT. It is translated as CASSLVGLAFF.

The table lists this clone with a count of one. The rearrangement uses TRBV5-4 and TRBJ1-2; 8 bases fit TRBD1. Germline values: CDR1 SGHNT, CDR2 YYREEE (reference sequence). The CDR3 is 14 residues long. Losses at the gene ends were 0 bases for V and 14 bases for J; bases not matched to a gene: 12. CDR3 nucleotide sequence: TGTGCCAGCAGCTTGGAAGCGACAGGGGAGCTACATACCTTC. This translates into CASSLEATGELHTF.

The V and J genes are TRBV10-2 and TRBJ1-4; 10 bases are a match to TRBD1. The CDR3 is 15 amino acids. Germline trimming cut 3 bases from V and 6 bases from J; bases unmatched to any gene: 4. Germline V gene sequence: CDR1 WSHSY, CDR2 SAAADI. The CDR3 here is CASSERGTGDEKLFF. The CDR3 DNA reads as TGCGCCAGCAGTGAAAGAGGGACAGGGGATGAAAAACTGTTTTTT.